Below are 18 T cell receptor beta chains sequenced from a single sample in a study of regulatory T cells in long-lasting Graves disease (dated by TCRdb to the early 2020s). This specimen's time point label, per the study, means: persistent/refractory GD, antithyroid drugs over 5 years with positive TRAb. RNA was extracted from PBMCs in TRIzol for both TCR sequencing and RNA sequencing. The library relied on multiplex PCR. Sequencing was performed on an Illumina HiSeq 4000. To build TCR beta libraries, CDR3 regions were amplified by Arm-PCR using iRepertoire HTBI primers. The raw public data were reprocessed by TCRdb itself: fastp quality trimming at Q25, MiXCR clonotype calling, in-frame beta chains only. Duplicate CDR3 protein sequences are folded into a single record with the most common DNA and genes. The sample table lists about 450,000 distinct CDR3 sequences, around a quarter of them with a count of one. Around 24% of the sample goes to the ten largest clones.

The starting material was peripheral blood mononuclear cells (PBMCs), obtained when the disease was refractory, from a patient treated with antithyroid drugs. These receptors came from a female donor with Graves disease.

This clonotype appeared a few times. This chain connects TRBV7-2 to TRBJ1-1, with a weak D call TRBD1 (5 bases). The germline gives CDR1 SGHTA, CDR2 FQGNSA. This CDR3 comprises 14 residues. With 4 bases removed from V and 4 bases from J, the gap between germline ends came to 13 bases. CDR3 DNA: TGTGCCAGCAGCTCCCTCGGGGGTAGCACTGAAGCTTTCTTT. Protein: CASSSLGGSTEAFF.

This chain joins TRBV24-1 and TRBJ1-2; the match to TRBD1 covers 7 bases. V was clipped by 3 bases and J by 8 bases; unmatched bases: 14. This CDR3 comprises 16 residues. CDR1 and CDR2 from the germline V gene are KGHDR and SFDVKD. Written as DNA, the CDR3 is TGTGCCACCAGTGATCCCACACGACAGGGCCGGGGCGGCTACACCTTC. Protein sequence: CATSDPTRQGRGGYTF.

The sample holds many counts of this clonotype. This sequence joins TRBV2 and TRBJ2-7; the D gene is possibly TRBD2 (5 bases). CDR3 length: 13 amino acids. Trimming stripped 4 bases from V and 4 bases from J, with 11 bases between. Germline V gives CDR1 SNHLY, CDR2 FYNNEI. CDR3 sequence (DNA): TGTGCCAGCAGTGGGATTCGACTATACGAGCAGTACTTC. Amino acid sequence: CASSGIRLYEQYF.

The V gene is TRBV7-9, the J gene TRBJ1-5; 7 bases match TRBD1. Germline V CDR1 and CDR2: SEHNR, FQNEAQ (reference sequence). V was clipped by 6 bases and J by 5 bases; unmatched bases: 4. The CDR3 runs 13 residues. CDR3 DNA sequence: TGTGCCAGCAGTGACAGGGCCCATCAGCCCCAGCATTTT. This codes for CASSDRAHQPQHF.

This clonotype was observed at least ten times. This chain joins TRBV5-1 and TRBJ1-2, with a tentative D call TRBD1 (5 bases). V was shortened by 0 bases and J by 1 base, with 10 bases between the two germline ends. In germline, CDR1 is SGHRS, CDR2 YFSETQ. CDR3 size: 15 residues. As DNA, the CDR3 is TGCGCCAGCAGCTTGGATGCGGGGGGTAACTATGGCTACACCTTC. As protein: CASSLDAGGNYGYTF.

In this sample, this clonotype turned up many times. This sequence joins TRBV6-2 or TRBV6-3 and TRBJ2-5; D unresolved. Germline CDR1 reads MNHEY; CDR2 reads SVGEGT. V was pared by 2 bases and J by 4 bases, with 8 bases between. The CDR3 has 13 residues. In DNA form, the CDR3 reads TGTGCCAGCAGTTACCGGTTGGCAGAGACCCAGTACTTC. It codes for CASSYRLAETQYF.

The chain combines TRBV6-2 or TRBV6-3 with TRBJ1-5; D unresolved. Trimming took off 5 bases at V and 3 bases at J, with 14 bases between the two ends. The CDR3 is made up of 15 amino acids. Germline lookup yields CDR1 MNHEY and CDR2 SVGEGT. CDR3 sequence: CASSRTGFDNQPQHF. The CDR3 nucleotides read TGTGCCAGCAGTCGGACGGGTTTCGACAATCAGCCCCAGCATTTT.

The chain joins TRBV5-1 to TRBJ1-1, with 7 positions matching TRBD1. The CDR3 is 17 amino acids. CDR1 and CDR2 (germline): SGHRS, YFSETQ. With 0 bases clipped from V and 0 bases from J, the junction kept 8 bases outside the gene matches. In DNA, the CDR3 is TGCGCCAGCAGCTTGGTGTGGGACAGTCACATGAACACTGAAGCTTTCTTT. This translates into CASSLVWDSHMNTEAFF.

The V and J genes are TRBV4-2 and TRBJ2-7; D gene ambiguous. V was pared by 1 base and J by 7 bases, with 11 bases between. The CDR3 is 13 amino acids. Germline V CDR1 and CDR2: LGHNA, YNFKEQ. CDR3 coding DNA: TGTGCCAGCAGCCAAGGTAACACCGGGGAGCAGTACTTC. The encoded protein is CASSQGNTGEQYF.

This clonotype has a count of ten or more. The rearrangement uses TRBV18 and TRBJ1-4, with D tentatively TRBD1 (5 bases). Deletions cut 3 bases from V and 0 bases from J, with 5 bases between. CDR1 and CDR2 (germline): KGHSH, LQKENI. This CDR3 spans 14 amino acids. DNA for the CDR3: TGTGCCAGCTCACCGGGGGCAACTAATGAAAAACTGTTTTTT. Its protein product is CASSPGATNEKLFF.

The sample holds many counts of this clonotype. V usage is TRBV27 and J usage is TRBJ2-1, with TRBD1 matching over 8 bases. The V segment lost 0 bases and the J segment 6 bases; nucleotides outside the gene matches: 4. The CDR3 runs 15 residues. Germline V lookup: CDR1 MNHEY, CDR2 SMNVEV (reference sequence). CDR3 region: CASSLSRGLLNEQFF. CDR3 in DNA: TGTGCCAGCAGTTTATCCAGGGGGCTCCTCAATGAGCAGTTCTTC.

This clonotype has a handful of counts. This sequence joins TRBV5-5 and TRBJ1-5, with a possible D match to TRBD1 (5 bases). V shed 4 bases and J shed 2 bases, with 10 bases lying between them. The CDR3 consists of 14 residues. Germline V gives CDR1 SGHKS, CDR2 YYEKEE (reference sequence). The CDR3 sequence: CASSQPGRNQPQHF. CDR3 nucleotides: TGTGCCAGCAGCCAACCGGGGCGCAATCAGCCCCAGCATTTT.

This clonotype was counted ten times or more. The chain carries TRBV28 and TRBJ1-5, with TRBD1 as a possible D gene (5 bases). Trimming stripped 8 bases from V and 6 bases from J, with 14 bases between. This CDR3 is built from 13 residues. In germline, CDR1 is MDHEN, CDR2 SYDVKM. The CDR3 protein is CASQGPRGQPQHF. The DNA of the CDR3 is TGTGCCAGCCAGGGCCCTCGGGGTCAGCCCCAGCATTTT.

This sequence joins TRBV5-6 and TRBJ2-5, with D possibly being TRBD2 (5 bases). The germline V gene has CDR1 SGHDT and CDR2 YYEEEE. The V end lost 2 bases, the J end lost 2 bases, and 13 bases lay between the germline ends. The CDR3 is 15 residues long. Here the CDR3 reads CASSFPHGIQETQYF. The CDR3 nucleotides are TGTGCCAGCAGCTTTCCCCACGGGATTCAAGAGACCCAGTACTTC.

This clonotype has just a few counts. This chain uses TRBV20-1 with TRBJ2-1, with 7 bases aligning to TRBD2. V trimming: 0 bases; J trimming: 0 bases; junction bases outside the gene matches: 11. This CDR3 is built from 18 residues. Germline CDR1 and CDR2: DFQATT and SNEGSKA (reference sequence). The CDR3 loop reads CSARDSAGKKGSYNEQFF. The CDR3 DNA reads as TGCAGTGCTAGAGATTCAGCGGGAAAAAAAGGCTCCTACAATGAGCAGTTCTTC.

This clonotype was seen once. The chain links TRBV5-1 to TRBJ2-5; D tentatively reads TRBD1 or TRBD2 (5 bases each). The germline V gene encodes CDR1 SGHRS and CDR2 YFSETQ. V lost 4 bases and J lost 5, with 15 bases in between. The CDR3 length is 14 residues. Here the CDR3 reads CASSPGRTGETQYF. The CDR3 region has the DNA TGCGCCAGCAGCCCGGGACGGACGGGGGAGACCCAGTACTTC.

This clonotype was seen at least ten times. CDR3 protein: CASSLDGSRYGYTF. CDR3 nucleotide sequence: TGTGCCAGCAGCTTAGATGGATCGCGCTATGGCTACACCTTC. V and J are TRBV11-2 and TRBJ1-2, with D unclear. The ends were cut back, 0 bases at V and 4 bases at J, with 9 bases in the middle. Germline values: CDR1 SGHAT, CDR2 FQNNGV. This CDR3 is built from 14 residues.

CDR3 protein: CASSLAVGKQGNYGYTF. The CDR3 nucleotides are TGCGCCAGCAGCTTGGCGGTTGGCAAACAGGGGAACTATGGCTACACCTTC. The chain has TRBV5-1 and TRBJ1-2; 7 bases are shared with TRBD1. Per the germline V gene, CDR1 is SGHRS and CDR2 is YFSETQ. CDR3 length equals 17 residues. The V and J ends lost 0 bases and 2 bases, in that order; junction bases with no gene match: 10.